This TCR beta chain derives from a study of spatial heterogeneity in lung cancer. Time point indicated: sample taken at primary tumor resection. Whole RNA came from tumor, nontumor lung or frozen PBMC and was sequenced without being sorted. This clonotype was seen more than once but under ten times. Its matching antigen is unknown. V dropped 6 bases and J dropped 1 base, with 5 bases sitting between them. This CDR3 comprises 12 residues. One entry per CDR3 protein, called by TCRdb with MiXCR from the 5' RACE reads. In the table there are 8,500 to 14,000 distinct CDR3 sequences, around 3.5% of which are singletons. Study-wide findings and caveats: In blood, ubiquitous expanded tumor TCRs appeared more at resection than follow-up.

The sequenced sample was PBMCs, obtained at surgery. The chain combines TRBV12-3 or TRBV12-4 with TRBJ2-3; D gene ambiguous. This TCR derives from a female donor with early-stage non-small cell lung cancer. CDR3 in amino acids: CASRTGTDTQYF. The CDR3 nucleotides read TGTGCCAGCAGAACAGGCACAGATACGCAGTATTTT.